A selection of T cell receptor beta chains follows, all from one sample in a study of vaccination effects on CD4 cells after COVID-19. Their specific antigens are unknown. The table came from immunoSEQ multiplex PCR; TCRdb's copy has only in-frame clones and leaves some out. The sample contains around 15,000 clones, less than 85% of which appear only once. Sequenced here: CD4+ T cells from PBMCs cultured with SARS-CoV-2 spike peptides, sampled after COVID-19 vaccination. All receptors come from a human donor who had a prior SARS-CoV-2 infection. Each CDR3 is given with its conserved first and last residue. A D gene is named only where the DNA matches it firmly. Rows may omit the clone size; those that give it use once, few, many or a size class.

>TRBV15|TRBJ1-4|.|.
TGTGCCACCAGCAGACCAGGGGAGAGGGAAAAACTGTTTTTT
CATSRPGEREKLFF
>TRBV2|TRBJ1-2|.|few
TGTGCCAGCAGTGGGATGGGGGCGCGGGGCTACACCTTC
CASSGMGARGYTF
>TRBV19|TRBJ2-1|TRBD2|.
TGTGCCAGTAGTGTTATTAGCGGGAGCTCCTACAATGAGCAGTTCTTC
CASSVISGSSYNEQFF
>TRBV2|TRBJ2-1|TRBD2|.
TGTGCCAGCAACCCAAGGGGTCTAGCGGGAGGGGACTACCGGGCCCAGGTCCACAATGAGCAGTTCTTC
CASNPRGLAGGDYRAQVHNEQFF
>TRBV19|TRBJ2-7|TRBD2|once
TGTGCCAGTAGTATAAATCCCAGCGGGAGCACCGAGCAGTACTTC
CASSINPSGSTEQYF
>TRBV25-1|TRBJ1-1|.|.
TGTGCCAGCAGTGACCCCGGGACGGGAGACACTGAAGCTTTCTTT
CASSDPGTGDTEAFF
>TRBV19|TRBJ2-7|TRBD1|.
TGTGCCAGTAGTCGTACCATCTCCGGACAGGGCTACGAGCAGTACTTC
CASSRTISGQGYEQYF
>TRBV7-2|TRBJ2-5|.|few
TGTGCCAGCAGCACAGAGGTGGAGACCCAGTACTTC
CASSTEVETQYF
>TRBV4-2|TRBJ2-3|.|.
TGTGCCAGCAGCCAAGACGTTCGGACAGCCATTAGGGCAGATACGCAGTATTTT
CASSQDVRTAIRADTQYF
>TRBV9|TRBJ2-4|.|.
TGTGCCAGCAGCGTAGACGGGGGTCGCGAAAACATTCAGTACTTC
CASSVDGGRENIQYF
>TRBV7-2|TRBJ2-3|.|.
TGTGCCAGCAGCTTAGCGGGGGACGCAGATACGCAGTATTTT
CASSLAGDADTQYF
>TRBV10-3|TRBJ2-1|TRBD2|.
TGTGCCATCGCCGCGAACGTCGCGGGGGGGCCGTTCAATGAGCAGTTCTTC
CAIAANVAGGPFNEQFF
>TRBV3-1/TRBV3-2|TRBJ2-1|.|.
TGTGCCAGCAGCCGGGACAGTGGAGGGTCCTACAATGAGCAGTTCTTC
CASSRDSGGSYNEQFF
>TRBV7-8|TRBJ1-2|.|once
TGTGCCAGCAGCTTAGGGACAGCCTACCACCTTGGCTACACCTTC
CASSLGTAYHLGYTF
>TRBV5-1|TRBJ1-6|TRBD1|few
TGCGCCAGCAGCCCTGACAGGGAAGATTCACCCCTCCACTTT
CASSPDREDSPLHF
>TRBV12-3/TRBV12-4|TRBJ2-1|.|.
TGTGCCAGCAGTTTAGAGAATGAGCAGTTCTTC
CASSLENEQFF
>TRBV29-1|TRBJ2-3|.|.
TGCAGCGTTGAAGATTCATTGTCCAGAGCCACAGATACGCAGTATTTT
CSVEDSLSRATDTQYF
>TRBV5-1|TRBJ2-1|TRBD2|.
TGCGCCAGCAGCGTACTAGCGGGGACCTACAATGAGCAGTTCTTC
CASSVLAGTYNEQFF
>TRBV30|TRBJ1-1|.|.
TGTGCCTGGAGGCTCTTGGGAATCACTGAAGCTTTCTTT
CAWRLLGITEAFF
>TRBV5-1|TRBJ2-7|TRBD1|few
TGCGCCAGCAGCTCGGGGACAGGGTGGGCCTACGAGCAGTACTTC
CASSSGTGWAYEQYF
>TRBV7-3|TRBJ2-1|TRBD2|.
TGTGCCAGCAGCTCCCGATTCGGGACTAGCGGGCCCAATGAGCAGTTCTTC
CASSSRFGTSGPNEQFF
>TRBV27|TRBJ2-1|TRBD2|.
TGTGCCAGCAGTTTCGCCGGACTAGCGGAATACAATGAGCAGTTCTTC
CASSFAGLAEYNEQFF
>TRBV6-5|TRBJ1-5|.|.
TGTGCCAGCGGGGCGGGGGGAAATAGCAATCAGCCCCAGCATTTT
CASGAGGNSNQPQHF
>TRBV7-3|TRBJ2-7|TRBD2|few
TGTGCCAGCAGCTTAAGGCCTAGCGGGGAGGGCCCCTACGAGCAGTACTTC
CASSLRPSGEGPYEQYF
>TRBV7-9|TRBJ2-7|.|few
TGTGCCAGCAGCTTATTATCCGGATCCTACGAGCAGTACTTC
CASSLLSGSYEQYF
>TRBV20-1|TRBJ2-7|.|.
TGCAGTGCTAGAGATGGCGAGCAGTACTTC
CSARDGEQYF
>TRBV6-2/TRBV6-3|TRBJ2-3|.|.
TGTGCCAGCAGTTATCATCCACTTACCATGTATTTT
CASSYHPLTMYF
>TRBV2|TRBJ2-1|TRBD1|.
TGTGCCAGCAGTTTGGACAGGGGAGACGATGAGCAGTTCTTC
CASSLDRGDDEQFF
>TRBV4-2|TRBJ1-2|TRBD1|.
TGTGCCAGCAGCCAAAGGCAGGGACAGGGGACTTTAGGCTACACCTTC
CASSQRQGQGTLGYTF
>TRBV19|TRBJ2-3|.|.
TGTGCCACCCTCTCCGCGGATAGCGGCACAGATACGCAGTATTTT
CATLSADSGTDTQYF
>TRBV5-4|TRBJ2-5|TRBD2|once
TGTGCCAGCAGCCTGCGGGAGGCCAACCAAGAGACCCAGTACTTC
CASSLREANQETQYF
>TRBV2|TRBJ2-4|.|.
TGTGCCAGCAGTGAACGACAGATCGGAAACATTCAGTACTTC
CASSERQIGNIQYF
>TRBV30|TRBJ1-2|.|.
TGTGCCTGGAGTGTAGGTCACGGGGGCTTCTATGGCTACACCTTC
CAWSVGHGGFYGYTF
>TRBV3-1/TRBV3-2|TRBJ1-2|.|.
TGTGCCAGCAGCCAACGGGCTTCTGGAGGCTACACCTTC
CASSQRASGGYTF
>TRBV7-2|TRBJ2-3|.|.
TGTGCCAGCAGCCTAAACCGGCCTCCGGGGGATACGCAGTATTTT
CASSLNRPPGDTQYF
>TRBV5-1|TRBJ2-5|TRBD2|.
TGCGCCAGCAGCTTGGTGCTAGCGGGAGGGATCCAAGAGACCCAGTACTTC
CASSLVLAGGIQETQYF
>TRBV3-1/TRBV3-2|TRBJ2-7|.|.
TGTGCCAGCAGCCAGTACCGAAACTCCTACGAGCAGTACTTC
CASSQYRNSYEQYF
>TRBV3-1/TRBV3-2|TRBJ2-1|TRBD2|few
TGTGCCAGCAGCCGGGGACTAGCGGGAAACAATGAGCAGTTCTTC
CASSRGLAGNNEQFF